This T cell receptor (beta chain) was captured in a study of cytomegalovirus exposure and HLA in healthy donors. Study observations and caveats: Overall, around 160 TCR beta chains were annotated as cytomegalovirus-associated. Earlier analysis found most TCR beta V segments productive about 87% or about 30% of the time. Apart from CMV serostatus, no immune exposure information was available. The later analysis indicated that the majority of CMV-associated TCR beta chains appeared HLA-restricted.

Turning to this clone: The antigen is unknown.

The germline V gene has CDR1 MNHEY and CDR2 SMNVEV (reference sequence). Trimming cost V 5 bases and J 2 bases, with 17 bases left between them. The CDR3 extends over 16 amino acids. It was with 60 Vbeta and 13 Jbeta primers that the PCR ran. Profiling relied on immunoSEQ multiplex PCR, and the TCRdb table lists in-frame clones only, not all of them. The data contain 270,000 or so clones, roughly 88% of them singletons. The receptor comes from a man aged 40-49 years in good health and CMV-seropositive. V is TRBV27 and J is TRBJ2-3, with a tentative D call TRBD1 (8 bases). Material for sequencing was PBMCs. CDR3 loop: CASSLGQGGVTDTQYF. The CDR3 DNA sequence: TGTGCCAGCAGTCTCGGACAGGGAGGGGTCACAGATACGCAGTATTTT.